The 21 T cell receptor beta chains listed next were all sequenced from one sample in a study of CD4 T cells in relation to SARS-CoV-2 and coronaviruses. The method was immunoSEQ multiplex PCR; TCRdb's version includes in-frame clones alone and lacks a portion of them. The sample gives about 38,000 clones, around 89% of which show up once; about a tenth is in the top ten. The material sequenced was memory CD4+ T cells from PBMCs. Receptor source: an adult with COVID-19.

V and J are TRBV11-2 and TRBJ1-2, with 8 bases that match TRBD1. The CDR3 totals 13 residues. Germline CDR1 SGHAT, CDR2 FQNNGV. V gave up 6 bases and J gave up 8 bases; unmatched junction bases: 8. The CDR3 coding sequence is TGTGCCAGCAGTCCGGACAGGGCTTACGGCTACACCTTC. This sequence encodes CASSPDRAYGYTF.

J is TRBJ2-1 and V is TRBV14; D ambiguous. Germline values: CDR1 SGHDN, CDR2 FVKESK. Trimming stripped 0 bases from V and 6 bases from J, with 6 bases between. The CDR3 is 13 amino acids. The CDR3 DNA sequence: TGTGCCAGCAGCCAAGATTACCCCAATGAGCAGTTCTTC. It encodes CASSQDYPNEQFF. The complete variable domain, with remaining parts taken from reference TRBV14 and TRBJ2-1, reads EAGVTQFPSHSVIEKGQTVTLRCDPISGHDNLYWYRRVMGKEIKFLLHFVKESKQDESGMPNNRFLAERTGGTYSTLKVQPAELEDSGVYFCASSQDYPNEQFFGPGTRLTVL.

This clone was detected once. The CDR3 DNA reads TGTGCCAGCACTACGAATCCAACAGGGTATGGCTACACCTTC. Translated: CASTTNPTGYGYTF. The chain has TRBV6-1 and TRBJ1-2, with D possibly TRBD1 on 6 matching bases. Germline CDR1 MNHNS, CDR2 SASEGT. Trimming cost V 7 bases and J 5 bases, with 17 bases left between them. CDR3 size: 14 residues.

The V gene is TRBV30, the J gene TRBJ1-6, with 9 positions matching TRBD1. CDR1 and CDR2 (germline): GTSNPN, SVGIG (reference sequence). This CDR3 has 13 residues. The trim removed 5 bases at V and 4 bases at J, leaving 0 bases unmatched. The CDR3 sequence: CAWDRGYNSPLHF. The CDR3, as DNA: TGTGCCTGGGACAGGGGGTATAATTCACCCCTCCACTTT.

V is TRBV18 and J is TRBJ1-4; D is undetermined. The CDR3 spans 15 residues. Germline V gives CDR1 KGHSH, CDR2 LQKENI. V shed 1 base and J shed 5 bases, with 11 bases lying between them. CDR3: CASSPQYGDNEKLFF. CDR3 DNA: TGTGCCAGCTCACCACAGTACGGTGACAATGAAAAACTGTTTTTT.

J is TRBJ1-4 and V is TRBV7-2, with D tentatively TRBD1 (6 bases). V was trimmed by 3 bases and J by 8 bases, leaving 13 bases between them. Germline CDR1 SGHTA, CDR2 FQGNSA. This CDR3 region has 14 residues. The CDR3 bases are TGTGCCAGCAGCTTGGAGGGGGGAAGGGAAAAACTGTTTTTT. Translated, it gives CASSLEGGREKLFF. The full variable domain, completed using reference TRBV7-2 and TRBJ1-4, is GAGVSQSPSNKVTEKGKDVELRCDPISGHTALYWYRQSLGQGLEFLIYFQGNSAPDKSGLPSDRFSAERTGGSVSTLTIQRTQQEDSAVYLCASSLEGGREKLFFGSGTQLSVL.

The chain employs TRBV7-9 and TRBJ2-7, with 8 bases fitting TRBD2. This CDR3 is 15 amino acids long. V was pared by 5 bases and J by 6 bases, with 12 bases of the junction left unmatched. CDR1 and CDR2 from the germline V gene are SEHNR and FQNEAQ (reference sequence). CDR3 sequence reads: CASSPNNAGGAEQYF. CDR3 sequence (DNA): TGTGCCAGCAGCCCAAACAATGCGGGGGGCGCCGAGCAGTACTTC. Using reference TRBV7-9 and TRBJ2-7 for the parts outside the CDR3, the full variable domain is DTGVSQNPRHKITKRGQNVTFRCDPISEHNRLYWYRQTLGQGPEFLTYFQNEAQLEKSRLLSDRFSAERPKGSFSTLEIQRTEQGDSAMYLCASSPNNAGGAEQYFGPGTRLTVT.

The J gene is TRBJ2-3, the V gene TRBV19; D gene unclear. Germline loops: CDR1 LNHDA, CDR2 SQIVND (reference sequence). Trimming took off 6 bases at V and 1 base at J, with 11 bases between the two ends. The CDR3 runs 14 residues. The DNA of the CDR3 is TGTGCCAGTAGCCTGGAAACAGGCACAGATACGCAGTATTTT. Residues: CASSLETGTDTQYF.

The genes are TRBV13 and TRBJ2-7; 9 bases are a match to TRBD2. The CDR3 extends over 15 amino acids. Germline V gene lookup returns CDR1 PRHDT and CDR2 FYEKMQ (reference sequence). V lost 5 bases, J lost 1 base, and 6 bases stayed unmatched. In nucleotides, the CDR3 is TGTGCCAGCAGCCCAGCGGGGGGCCTATCCTACGAGCAGTACTTC. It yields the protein CASSPAGGLSYEQYF.

CDR3 sequence (DNA): TGTGCCAGCAGTGGACTAGTAGGGGGAGGGGAGACCCAGTACTTC. It yields the protein CASSGLVGGGETQYF. J is TRBJ2-5 and V is TRBV2; TRBD2 is a possible D gene (7 bases). With 4 bases removed from V and 5 bases from J, the gap between germline ends came to 17 bases. The CDR3 is 15 residues long. The germline V gene has CDR1 SNHLY and CDR2 FYNNEI.

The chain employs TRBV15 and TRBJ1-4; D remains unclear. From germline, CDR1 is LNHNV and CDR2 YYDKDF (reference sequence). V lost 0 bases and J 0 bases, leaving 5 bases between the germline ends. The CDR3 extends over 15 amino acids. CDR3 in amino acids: CATSRDGATNEKLFF. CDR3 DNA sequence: TGTGCCACCAGCAGAGATGGGGCAACTAATGAAAAACTGTTTTTT.

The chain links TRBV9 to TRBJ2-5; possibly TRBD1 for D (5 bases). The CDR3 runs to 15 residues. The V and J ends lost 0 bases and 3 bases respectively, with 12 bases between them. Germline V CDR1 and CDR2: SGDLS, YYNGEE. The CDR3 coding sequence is TGTGCCAGCAGCGTAGATCAGGGCGCAAAAGAGACCCAGTACTTC. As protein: CASSVDQGAKETQYF.

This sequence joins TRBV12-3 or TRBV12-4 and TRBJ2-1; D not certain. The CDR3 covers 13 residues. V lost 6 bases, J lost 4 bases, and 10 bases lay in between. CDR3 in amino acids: CASRVPAYNEQFF. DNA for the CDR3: TGTGCCAGCAGAGTTCCCGCGTACAATGAGCAGTTCTTC.

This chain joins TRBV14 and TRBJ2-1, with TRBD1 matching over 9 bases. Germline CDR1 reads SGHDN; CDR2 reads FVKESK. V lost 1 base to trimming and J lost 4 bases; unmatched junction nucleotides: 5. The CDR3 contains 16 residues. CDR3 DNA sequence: TGTGCCAGCAGCCAAGGGACAGGGGTGAAGTACAATGAGCAGTTCTTC. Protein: CASSQGTGVKYNEQFF.

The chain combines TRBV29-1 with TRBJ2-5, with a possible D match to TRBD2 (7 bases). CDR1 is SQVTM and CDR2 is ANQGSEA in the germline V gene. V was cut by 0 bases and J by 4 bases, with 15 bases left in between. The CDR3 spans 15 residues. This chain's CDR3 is CSVEDPRGARETQYF. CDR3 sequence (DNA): TGCAGCGTTGAAGACCCCCGGGGGGCCAGAGAGACCCAGTACTTC.

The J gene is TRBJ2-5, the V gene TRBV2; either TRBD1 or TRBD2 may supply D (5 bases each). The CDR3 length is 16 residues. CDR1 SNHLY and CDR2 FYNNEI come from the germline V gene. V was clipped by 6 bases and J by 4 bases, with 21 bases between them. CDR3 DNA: TGTGCCAGCAGGGAGGACGGGGCGAAGGTGCTAGAGACCCAGTACTTC. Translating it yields CASREDGAKVLETQYF.

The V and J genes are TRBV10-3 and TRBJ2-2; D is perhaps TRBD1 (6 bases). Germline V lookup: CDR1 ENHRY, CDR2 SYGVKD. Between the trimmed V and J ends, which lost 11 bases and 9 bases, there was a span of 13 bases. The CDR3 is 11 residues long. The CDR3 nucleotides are TGTGCCGTACAGGGTCAGCGGGAGCTGTTTTTT. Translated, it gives CAVQGQRELFF.

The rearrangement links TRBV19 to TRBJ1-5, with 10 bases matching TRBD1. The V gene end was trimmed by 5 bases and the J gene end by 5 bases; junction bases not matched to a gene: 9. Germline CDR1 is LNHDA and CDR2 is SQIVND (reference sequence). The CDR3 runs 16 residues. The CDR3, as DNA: TGTGCCAGTAGTCGCTCCACCGGGACAGGGGATCAGCCCCAGCATTTT. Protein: CASSRSTGTGDQPQHF.

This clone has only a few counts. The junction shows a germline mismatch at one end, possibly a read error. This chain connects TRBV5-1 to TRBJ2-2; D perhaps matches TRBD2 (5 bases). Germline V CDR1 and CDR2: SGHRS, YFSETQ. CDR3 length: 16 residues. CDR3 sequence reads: CASRLVERRTTGELFF. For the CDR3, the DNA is TGCGCCAGCAGGTTGGTGGAGCGGAGGACCACCGGGGAGCTGTTTTTT.

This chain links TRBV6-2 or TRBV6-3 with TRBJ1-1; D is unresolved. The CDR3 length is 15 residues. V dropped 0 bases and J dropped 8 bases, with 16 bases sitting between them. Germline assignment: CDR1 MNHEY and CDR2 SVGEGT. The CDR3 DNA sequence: TGTGCCAGCAGTTACTCGAGAACCTTAGGCGGCGAAGCTTTCTTT. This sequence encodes CASSYSRTLGGEAFF.

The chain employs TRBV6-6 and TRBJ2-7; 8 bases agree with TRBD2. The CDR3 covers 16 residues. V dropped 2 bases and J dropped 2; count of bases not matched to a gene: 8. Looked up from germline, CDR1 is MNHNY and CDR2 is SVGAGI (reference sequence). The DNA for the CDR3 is TGTGCCAGCAGTTACGGCGGGGGGACAACAACCTACGAGCAGTACTTC. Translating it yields CASSYGGGTTTYEQYF.